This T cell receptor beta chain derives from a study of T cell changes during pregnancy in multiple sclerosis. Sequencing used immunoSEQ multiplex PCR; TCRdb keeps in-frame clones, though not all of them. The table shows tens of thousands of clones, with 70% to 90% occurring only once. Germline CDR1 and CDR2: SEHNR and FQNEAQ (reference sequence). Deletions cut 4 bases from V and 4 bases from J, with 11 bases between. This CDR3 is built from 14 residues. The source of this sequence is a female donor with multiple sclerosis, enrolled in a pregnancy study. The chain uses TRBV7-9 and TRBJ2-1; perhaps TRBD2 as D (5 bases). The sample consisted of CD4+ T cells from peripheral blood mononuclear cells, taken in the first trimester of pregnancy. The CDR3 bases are TGTGCCAGCAGCTCAGCGACTACTTACAATGAGCAGTTCTTC. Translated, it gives CASSSATTYNEQFF.